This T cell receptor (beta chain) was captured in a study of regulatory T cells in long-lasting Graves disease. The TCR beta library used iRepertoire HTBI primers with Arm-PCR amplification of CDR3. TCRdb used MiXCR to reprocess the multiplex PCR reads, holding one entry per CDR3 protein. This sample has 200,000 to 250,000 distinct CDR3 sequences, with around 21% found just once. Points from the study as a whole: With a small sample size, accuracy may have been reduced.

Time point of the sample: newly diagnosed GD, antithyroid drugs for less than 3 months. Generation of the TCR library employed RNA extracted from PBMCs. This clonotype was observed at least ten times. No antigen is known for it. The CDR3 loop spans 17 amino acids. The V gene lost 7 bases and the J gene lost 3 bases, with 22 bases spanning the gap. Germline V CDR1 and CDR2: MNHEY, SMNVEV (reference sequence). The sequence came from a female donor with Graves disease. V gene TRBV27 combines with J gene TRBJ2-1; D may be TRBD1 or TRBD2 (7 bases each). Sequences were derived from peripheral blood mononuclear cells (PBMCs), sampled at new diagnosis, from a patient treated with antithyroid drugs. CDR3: CASTPGGGGGLYNEQFF. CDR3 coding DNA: TGTGCCAGCACCCCGGGGGGCGGAGGGGGCCTCTACAATGAGCAGTTCTTC.